The text below deals with one T cell receptor beta chain. This sample was included in a study of T-cell memory formation after mild COVID-19. TCR alpha and TCR beta cDNA libraries carrying sample barcodes and UMIs were produced by 5'RACE using constant-segment primers. TCRdb fed the 5' RACE reads into MiXCR, producing one record per CDR3 protein. The repertoire holds a few hundred thousand distinct CDR3 sequences, with roughly 10% as singletons. V shed 4 bases, J shed 6 bases, and the junction held 5 bases outside the gene matches. The CDR3 has 15 residues. Germline values: CDR1 LGHNA, CDR2 YSLEER. The receptor's source is a man between 18 and 29 years old who had mild COVID-19 (a few samples of this study predate the infection). Cell type and time point are not known. The sample consisted of PBMCs or a T cell subset sorted from them (not recorded which). J is TRBJ1-4 and V is TRBV4-3, with 10 positions matching TRBD1. The CDR3 is CASSRRQGADEKLFF. The CDR3 region has the DNA TGCGCCAGCAGCCGACGACAGGGGGCCGATGAAAAACTGTTTTTT.